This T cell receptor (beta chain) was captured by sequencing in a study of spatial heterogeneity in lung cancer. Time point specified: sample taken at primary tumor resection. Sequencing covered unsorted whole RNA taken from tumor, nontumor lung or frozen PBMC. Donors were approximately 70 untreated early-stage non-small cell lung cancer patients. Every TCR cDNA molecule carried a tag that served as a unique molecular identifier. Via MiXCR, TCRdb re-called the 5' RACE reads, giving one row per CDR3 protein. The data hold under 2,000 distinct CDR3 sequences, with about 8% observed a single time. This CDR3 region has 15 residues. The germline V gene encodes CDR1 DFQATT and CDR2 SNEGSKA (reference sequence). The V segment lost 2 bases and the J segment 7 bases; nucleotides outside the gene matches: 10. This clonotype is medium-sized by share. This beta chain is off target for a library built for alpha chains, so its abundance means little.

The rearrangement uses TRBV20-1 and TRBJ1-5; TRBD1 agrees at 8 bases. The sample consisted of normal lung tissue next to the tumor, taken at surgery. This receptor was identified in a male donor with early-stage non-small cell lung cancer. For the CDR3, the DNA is TGCAGTGCTAGACCGCGATCAGGGGGCGGGCAGCCCCAGCATTTT. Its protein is CSARPRSGGGQPQHF.